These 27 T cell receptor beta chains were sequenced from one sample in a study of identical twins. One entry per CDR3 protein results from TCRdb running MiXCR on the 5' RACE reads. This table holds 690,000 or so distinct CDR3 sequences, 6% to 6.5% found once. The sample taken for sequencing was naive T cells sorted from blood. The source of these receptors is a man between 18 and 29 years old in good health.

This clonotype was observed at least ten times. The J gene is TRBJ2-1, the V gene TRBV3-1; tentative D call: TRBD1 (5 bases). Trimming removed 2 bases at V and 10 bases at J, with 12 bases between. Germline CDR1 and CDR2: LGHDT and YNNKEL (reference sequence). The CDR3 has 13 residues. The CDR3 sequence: CASSQQDWGEQFF. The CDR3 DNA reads TGTGCCAGCAGCCAACAAGATTGGGGCGAGCAGTTCTTC.

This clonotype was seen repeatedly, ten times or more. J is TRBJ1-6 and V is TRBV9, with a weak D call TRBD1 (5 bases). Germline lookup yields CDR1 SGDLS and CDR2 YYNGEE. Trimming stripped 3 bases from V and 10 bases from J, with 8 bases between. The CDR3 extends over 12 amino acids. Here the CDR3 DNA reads TGTGCCAGCAGCGAACGACAGTCACCCCTCCACTTT. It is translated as CASSERQSPLHF.

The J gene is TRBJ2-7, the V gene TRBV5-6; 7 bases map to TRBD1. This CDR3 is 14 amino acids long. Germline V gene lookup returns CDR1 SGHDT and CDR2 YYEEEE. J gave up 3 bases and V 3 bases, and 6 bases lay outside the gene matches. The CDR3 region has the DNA TGTGCCAGCAGCTCCACAGGGGCCAACTACGAGCAGTACGTC. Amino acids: CASSSTGANYEQYV.

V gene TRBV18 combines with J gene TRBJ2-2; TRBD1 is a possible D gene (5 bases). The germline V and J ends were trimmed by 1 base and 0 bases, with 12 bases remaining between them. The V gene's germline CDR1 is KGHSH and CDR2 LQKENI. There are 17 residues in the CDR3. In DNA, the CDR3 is TGTGCCAGCTCACCACGTGGGGCCGGAGCGAACACCGGGGAGCTGTTTTTT. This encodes CASSPRGAGANTGELFF.

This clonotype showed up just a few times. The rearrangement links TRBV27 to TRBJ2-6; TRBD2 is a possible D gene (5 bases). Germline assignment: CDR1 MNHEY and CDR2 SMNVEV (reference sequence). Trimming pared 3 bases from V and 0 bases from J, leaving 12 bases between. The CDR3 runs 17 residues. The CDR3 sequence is CASSLWGASSGANVLTF. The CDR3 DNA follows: TGTGCCAGCAGTTTGTGGGGAGCGTCCTCTGGGGCCAACGTCCTGACTTTC.

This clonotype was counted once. The DNA of the CDR3 is TGTGCCAGCTTCGTCACCGGCCTAGGGGGGTCAGATACGCAGTATTTT. Its protein product is CASFVTGLGGSDTQYF. This chain uses TRBV2 with TRBJ2-3; D tentatively fits TRBD1 or TRBD2 (6 bases each). The CDR3 has 16 residues. The germline CDR1 and CDR2 sequences are SNHLY and FYNNEI. V was shortened by 8 bases and J by 4 bases, with 22 bases between the two germline ends.

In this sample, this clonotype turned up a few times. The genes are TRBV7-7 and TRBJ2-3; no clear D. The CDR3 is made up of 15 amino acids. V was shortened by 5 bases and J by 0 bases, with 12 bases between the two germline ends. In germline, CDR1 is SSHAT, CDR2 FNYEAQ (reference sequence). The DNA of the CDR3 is TGTGCCAGCAGCCCTGACCCCTCGAGCACAGATACGCAGTATTTT. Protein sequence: CASSPDPSSTDTQYF.

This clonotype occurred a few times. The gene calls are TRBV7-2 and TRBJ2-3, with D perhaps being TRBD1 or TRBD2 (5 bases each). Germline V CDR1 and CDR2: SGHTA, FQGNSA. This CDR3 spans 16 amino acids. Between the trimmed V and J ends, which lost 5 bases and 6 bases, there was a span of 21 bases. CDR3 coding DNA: TGTGCCAGCAGCCATATCCGGGACCCACGGTTGGATACGCAGTATTTT. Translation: CASSHIRDPRLDTQYF.

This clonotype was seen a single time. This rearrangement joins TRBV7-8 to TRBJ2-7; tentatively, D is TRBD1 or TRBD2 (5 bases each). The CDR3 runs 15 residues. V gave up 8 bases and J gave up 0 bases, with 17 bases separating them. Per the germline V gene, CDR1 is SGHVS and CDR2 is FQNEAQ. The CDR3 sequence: CASVSGARRSYEQYF. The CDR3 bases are TGTGCCAGCGTTTCCGGGGCGCGGCGCTCCTACGAGCAGTACTTC.

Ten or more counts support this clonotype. The CDR3 DNA sequence: TGTGCCAGCAGTACGACAGCACTAGGGGAGACCCAGTACTTC. Protein product: CASSTTALGETQYF. The V and J genes are TRBV7-7 and TRBJ2-5; D is perhaps TRBD1 or TRBD2 (5 bases each). This CDR3 has 14 residues. The germline V and J ends were trimmed by 6 bases and 5 bases, with 16 bases remaining between them. CDR1 and CDR2 (germline): SSHAT, FNYEAQ (reference sequence).

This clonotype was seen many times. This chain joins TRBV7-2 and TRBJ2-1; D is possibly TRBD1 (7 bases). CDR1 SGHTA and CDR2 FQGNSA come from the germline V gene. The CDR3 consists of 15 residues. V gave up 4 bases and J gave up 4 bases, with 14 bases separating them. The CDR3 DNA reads TGTGCCAGCAGCTCACCGACAGGGACTTACAATGAGCAGTTCTTC. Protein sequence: CASSSPTGTYNEQFF.

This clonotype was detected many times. CDR3 coding DNA: TGTGCCAGCAGTTTGGACAGGGTCAGCAATCAGCCCCAGCATTTT. As protein: CASSLDRVSNQPQHF. The chain employs TRBV12-3 or TRBV12-4 and TRBJ1-5, with 8 bases lining up with TRBD1. The CDR3 loop spans 15 amino acids. After removal of 3 bases from V and 1 base from J, the junction contained 2 bases not matched to a gene.

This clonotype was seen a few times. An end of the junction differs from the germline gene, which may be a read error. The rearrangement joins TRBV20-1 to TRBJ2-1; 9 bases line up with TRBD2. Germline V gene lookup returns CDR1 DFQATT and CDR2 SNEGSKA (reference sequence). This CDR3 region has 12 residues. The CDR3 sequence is CSAREAGGPSPF. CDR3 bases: TGCAGTGCTAGAGAGGCGGGAGGGCCGAGTCCCTTC.

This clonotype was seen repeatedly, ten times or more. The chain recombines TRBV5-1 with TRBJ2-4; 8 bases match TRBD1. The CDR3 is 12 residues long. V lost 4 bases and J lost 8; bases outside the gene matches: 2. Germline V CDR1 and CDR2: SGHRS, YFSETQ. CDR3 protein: CASSHRGDIQYF. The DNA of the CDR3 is TGCGCCAGCAGCCACAGGGGGGACATTCAGTACTTC.

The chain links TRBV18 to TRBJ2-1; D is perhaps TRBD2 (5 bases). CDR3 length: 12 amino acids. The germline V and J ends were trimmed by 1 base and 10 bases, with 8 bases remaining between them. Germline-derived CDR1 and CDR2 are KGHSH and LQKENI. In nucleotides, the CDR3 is TGTGCCAGCTCACCACGAGGGAAGGAGCAGTTCTTC. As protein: CASSPRGKEQFF.

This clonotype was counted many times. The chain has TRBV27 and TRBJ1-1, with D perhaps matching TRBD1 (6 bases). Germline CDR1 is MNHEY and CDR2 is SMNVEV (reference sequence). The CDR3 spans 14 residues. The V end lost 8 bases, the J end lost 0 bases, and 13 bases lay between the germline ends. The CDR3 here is CASGDTTMNTEAFF. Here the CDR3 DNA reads TGTGCCAGCGGGGACACAACTATGAACACTGAAGCTTTCTTT.

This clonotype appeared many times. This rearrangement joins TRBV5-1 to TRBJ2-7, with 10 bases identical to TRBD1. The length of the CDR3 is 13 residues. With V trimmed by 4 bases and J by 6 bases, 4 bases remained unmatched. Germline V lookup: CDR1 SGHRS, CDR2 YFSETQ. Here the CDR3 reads CASSLGTGAEQYV. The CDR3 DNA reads TGCGCCAGCAGCCTCGGGACAGGGGCCGAGCAGTACGTC.

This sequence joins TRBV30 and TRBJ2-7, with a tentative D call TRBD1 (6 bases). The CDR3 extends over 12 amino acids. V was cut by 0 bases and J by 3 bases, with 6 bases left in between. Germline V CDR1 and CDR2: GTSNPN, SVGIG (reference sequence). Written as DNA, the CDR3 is TGTGCCTGGAGTGTAGGGGGCTACGAGCAGTACGTC. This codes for CAWSVGGYEQYV.

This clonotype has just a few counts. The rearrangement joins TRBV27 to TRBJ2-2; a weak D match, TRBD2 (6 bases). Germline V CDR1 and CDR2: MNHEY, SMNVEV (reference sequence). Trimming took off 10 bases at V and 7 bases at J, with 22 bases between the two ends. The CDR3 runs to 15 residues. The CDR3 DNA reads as TGTGCCACCATCACATCTTGGGGGGTTGGCGGGGAGCTGTTTTTT. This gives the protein CATITSWGVGGELFF.

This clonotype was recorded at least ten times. CDR3 sequence: CASTGWFRDTEAFF. The CDR3 DNA sequence: TGCGCCAGCACGGGGTGGTTCAGGGACACTGAAGCTTTCTTT. The gene calls are TRBV4-1 and TRBJ1-1; a possible D gene is TRBD1 (5 bases). Germline V CDR1 and CDR2: MGHRA, YSYEKL. The CDR3 extends over 14 amino acids. V was trimmed by 7 bases and J by 3 bases, leaving 15 bases between them.

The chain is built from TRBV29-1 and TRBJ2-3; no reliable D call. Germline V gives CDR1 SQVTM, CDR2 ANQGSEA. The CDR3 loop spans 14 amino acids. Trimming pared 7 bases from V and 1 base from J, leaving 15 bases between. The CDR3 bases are TGCAGCGCTCCTAGAGACCGGGGCACAGATACGCAGTATTTT. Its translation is CSAPRDRGTDTQYF.

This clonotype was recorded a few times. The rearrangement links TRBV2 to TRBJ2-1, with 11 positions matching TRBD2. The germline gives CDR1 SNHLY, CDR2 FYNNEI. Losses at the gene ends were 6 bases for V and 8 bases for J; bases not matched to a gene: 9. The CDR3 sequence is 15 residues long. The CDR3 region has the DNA TGTGCCAGCAGGAAAACTAGCGGGAGTGAAGATGAGCAGTTCTTC. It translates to CASRKTSGSEDEQFF.

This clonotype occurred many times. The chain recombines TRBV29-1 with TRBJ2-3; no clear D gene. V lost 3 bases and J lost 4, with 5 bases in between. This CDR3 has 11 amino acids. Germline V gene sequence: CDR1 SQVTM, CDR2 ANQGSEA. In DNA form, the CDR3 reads TGCAGCGTTGATGAACCAGATACGCAGTATTTT. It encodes CSVDEPDTQYF.

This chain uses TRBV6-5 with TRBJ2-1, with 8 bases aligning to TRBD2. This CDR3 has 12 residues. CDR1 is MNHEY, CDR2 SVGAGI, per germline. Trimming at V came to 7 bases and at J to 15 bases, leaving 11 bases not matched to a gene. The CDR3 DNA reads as TGTGCCAGCATCGGGGTAGCGGGGTCATCGTTCTTC. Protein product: CASIGVAGSSFF.

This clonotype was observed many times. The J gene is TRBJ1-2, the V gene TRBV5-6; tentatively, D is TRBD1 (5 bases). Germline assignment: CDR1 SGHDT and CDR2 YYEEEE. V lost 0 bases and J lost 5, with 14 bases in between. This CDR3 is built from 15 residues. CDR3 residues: CASSLVGDATYGYTF. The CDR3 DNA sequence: TGTGCCAGCAGCTTGGTCGGGGACGCAACGTATGGCTACACCTTC.

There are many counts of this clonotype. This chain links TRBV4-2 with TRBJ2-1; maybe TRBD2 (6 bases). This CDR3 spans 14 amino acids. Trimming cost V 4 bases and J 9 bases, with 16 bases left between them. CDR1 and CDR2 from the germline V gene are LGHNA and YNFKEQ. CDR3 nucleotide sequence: TGTGCCAGCAGCCCAGAATACGGGACTTTTGAGCAGTTCTTC. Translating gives CASSPEYGTFEQFF.

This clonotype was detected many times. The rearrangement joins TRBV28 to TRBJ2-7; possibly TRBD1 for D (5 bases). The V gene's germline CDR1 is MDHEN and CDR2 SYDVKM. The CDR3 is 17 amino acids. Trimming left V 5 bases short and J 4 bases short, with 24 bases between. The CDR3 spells CASSTGAISPPIYEQYV. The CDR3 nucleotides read TGTGCCAGCAGTACTGGGGCCATTAGCCCCCCCATATACGAGCAGTACGTC.